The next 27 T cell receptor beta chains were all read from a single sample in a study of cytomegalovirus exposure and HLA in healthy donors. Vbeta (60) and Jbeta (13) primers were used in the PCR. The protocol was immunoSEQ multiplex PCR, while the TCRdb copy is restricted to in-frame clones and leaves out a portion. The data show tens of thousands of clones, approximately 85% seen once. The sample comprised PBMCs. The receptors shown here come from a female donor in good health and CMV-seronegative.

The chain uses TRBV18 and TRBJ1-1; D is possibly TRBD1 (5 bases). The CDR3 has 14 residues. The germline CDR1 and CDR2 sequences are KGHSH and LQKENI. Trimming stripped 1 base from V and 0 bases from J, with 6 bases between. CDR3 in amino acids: CASSPRGMNTEAFF. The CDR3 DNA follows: TGTGCCAGCTCACCACGGGGCATGAACACTGAAGCTTTCTTT. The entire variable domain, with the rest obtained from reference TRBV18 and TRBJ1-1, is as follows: NAGVMQNPRHLVRRRGQEARLRCSPMKGHSHVYWYRQLPEEGLKFMVYLQKENIIDESGMPKERFSAEFPKEGPSILRIQQVVRGDSAAYFCASSPRGMNTEAFFGQGTRLTVV.

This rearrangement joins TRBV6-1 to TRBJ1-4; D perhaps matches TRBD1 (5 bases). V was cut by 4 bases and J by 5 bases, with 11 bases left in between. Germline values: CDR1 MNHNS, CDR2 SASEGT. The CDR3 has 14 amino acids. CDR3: CASSAAGLNEKLFF. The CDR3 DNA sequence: TGTGCCAGCAGTGCCGCAGGGTTGAATGAAAAACTGTTTTTT.

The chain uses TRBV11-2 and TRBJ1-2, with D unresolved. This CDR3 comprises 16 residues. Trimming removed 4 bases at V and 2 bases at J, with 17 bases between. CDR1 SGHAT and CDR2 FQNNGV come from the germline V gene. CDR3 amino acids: CASSSKPGSGNYGYTF. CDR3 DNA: TGTGCCAGCAGCTCGAAGCCGGGGTCGGGGAACTATGGCTACACCTTC.

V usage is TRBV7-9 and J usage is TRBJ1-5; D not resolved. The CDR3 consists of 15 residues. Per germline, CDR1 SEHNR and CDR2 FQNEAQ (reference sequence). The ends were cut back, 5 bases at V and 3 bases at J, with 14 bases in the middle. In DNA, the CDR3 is TGTGCCAGCAGCCTCGGGGAGTGGGACAATCAGCCCCAGCATTTT. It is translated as CASSLGEWDNQPQHF.

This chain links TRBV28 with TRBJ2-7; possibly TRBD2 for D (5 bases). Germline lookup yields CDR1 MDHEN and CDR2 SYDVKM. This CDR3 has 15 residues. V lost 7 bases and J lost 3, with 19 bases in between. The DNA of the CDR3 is TGTGCCAGCAATATCGCGGGTACGGGTTTCTACGAGCAGTACTTC. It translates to CASNIAGTGFYEQYF.

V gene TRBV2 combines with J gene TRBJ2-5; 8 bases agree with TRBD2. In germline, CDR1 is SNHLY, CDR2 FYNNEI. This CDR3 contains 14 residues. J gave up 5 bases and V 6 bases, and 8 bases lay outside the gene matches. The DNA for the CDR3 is TGTGCCAGCAGGCGGACTAGCCCAGAGGAGACCCAGTACTTC. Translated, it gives CASRRTSPEETQYF.

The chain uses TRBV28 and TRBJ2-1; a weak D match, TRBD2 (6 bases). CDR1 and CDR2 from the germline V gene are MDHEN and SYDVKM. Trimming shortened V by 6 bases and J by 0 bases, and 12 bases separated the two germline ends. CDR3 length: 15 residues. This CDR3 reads CASRAGGSSYNEQFF. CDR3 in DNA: TGTGCCAGCAGGGCTGGGGGGAGCTCCTACAATGAGCAGTTCTTC.

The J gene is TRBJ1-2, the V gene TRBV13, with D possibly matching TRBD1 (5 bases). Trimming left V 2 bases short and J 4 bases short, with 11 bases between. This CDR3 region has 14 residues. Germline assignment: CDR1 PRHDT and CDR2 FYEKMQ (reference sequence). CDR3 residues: CASSLRGRGYGYTF. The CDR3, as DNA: TGTGCCAGCAGCTTACGAGGGAGGGGCTATGGCTACACCTTC.

The CDR3 bases are TGTGCCAGCAGCTTAGCCCCGGGACAGGGAGTCGAGCAGTACTTC. It is translated as CASSLAPGQGVEQYF. The V and J genes are TRBV7-9 and TRBJ2-7; TRBD1 agrees at 9 bases. V was clipped by 0 bases and J by 6 bases; unmatched bases: 6. The V gene's germline CDR1 is SEHNR and CDR2 FQNEAQ (reference sequence). The CDR3 sequence is 15 residues long.

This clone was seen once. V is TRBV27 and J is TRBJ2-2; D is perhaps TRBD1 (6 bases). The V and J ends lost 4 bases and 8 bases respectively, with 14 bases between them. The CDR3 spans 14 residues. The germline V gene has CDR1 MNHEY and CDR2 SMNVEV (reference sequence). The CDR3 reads CASSYTGIRGELFF. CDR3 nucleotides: TGTGCCAGCAGTTATACAGGGATTCGGGGGGAGCTGTTTTTT.

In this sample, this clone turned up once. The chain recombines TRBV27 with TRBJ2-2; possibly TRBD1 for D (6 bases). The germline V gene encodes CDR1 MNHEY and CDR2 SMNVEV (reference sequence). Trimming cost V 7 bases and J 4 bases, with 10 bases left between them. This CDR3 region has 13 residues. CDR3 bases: TGTGCCAGCACTCAGGGGTCCACCGGGGAGCTGTTTTTT. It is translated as CASTQGSTGELFF.

The CDR3 DNA sequence: TGTGCCAGTAGTCCGGAGACAGGGAAAGGGCACTATGGCTACACCTTC. Residues: CASSPETGKGHYGYTF. V usage is TRBV19 and J usage is TRBJ1-2; TRBD1 agrees at 7 bases. CDR1 LNHDA and CDR2 SQIVND come from the germline V gene (reference sequence). This CDR3 is 16 amino acids long. Trimming took 5 bases from V and 3 from J; bases not matched to a gene: 12.

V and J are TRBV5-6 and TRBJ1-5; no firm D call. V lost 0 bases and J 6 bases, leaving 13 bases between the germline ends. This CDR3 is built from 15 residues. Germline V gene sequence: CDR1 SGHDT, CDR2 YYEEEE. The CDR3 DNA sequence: TGTGCCAGCAGCTTGGCCGGTGGAGAGACTCAGCCCCAGCATTTT. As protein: CASSLAGGETQPQHF.

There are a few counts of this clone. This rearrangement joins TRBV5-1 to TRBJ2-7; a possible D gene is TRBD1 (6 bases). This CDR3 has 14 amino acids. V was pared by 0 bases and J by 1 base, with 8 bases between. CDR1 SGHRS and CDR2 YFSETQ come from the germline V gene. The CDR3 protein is CASSLEGGSYEQYF. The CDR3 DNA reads TGCGCCAGCAGCTTGGAAGGGGGATCCTACGAGCAGTACTTC.

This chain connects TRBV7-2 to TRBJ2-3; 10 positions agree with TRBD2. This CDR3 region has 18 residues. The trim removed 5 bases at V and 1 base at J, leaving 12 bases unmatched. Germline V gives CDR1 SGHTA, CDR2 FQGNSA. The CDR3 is CASSRLNPGTSGTDTQYF. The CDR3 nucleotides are TGTGCCAGCAGCCGACTAAACCCCGGGACTAGCGGCACAGATACGCAGTATTTT.

The CDR3 sequence is CASSFDLAGGTHEQFF. The CDR3, as DNA: TGTGCCAGCAGCTTCGACCTAGCGGGGGGGACTCATGAGCAGTTCTTC. The chain couples TRBV7-2 to TRBJ2-1; 12 bases are shared with TRBD2. The CDR3 consists of 16 residues. Germline-derived CDR1 and CDR2 are SGHTA and FQGNSA. The trim removed 3 bases at V and 8 bases at J, leaving 8 bases unmatched.

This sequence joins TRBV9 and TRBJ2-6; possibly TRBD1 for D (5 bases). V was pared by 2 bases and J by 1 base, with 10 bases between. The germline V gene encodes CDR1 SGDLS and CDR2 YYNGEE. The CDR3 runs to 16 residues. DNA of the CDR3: TGTGCCAGCAGCGTTAACGCAGGGTCTGGGGCCAACGTCCTGACTTTC. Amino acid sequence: CASSVNAGSGANVLTF.

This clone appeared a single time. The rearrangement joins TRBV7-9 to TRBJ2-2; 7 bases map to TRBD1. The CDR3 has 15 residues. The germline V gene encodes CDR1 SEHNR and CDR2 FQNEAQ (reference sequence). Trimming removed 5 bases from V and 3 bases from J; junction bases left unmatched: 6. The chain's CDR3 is CASSDGQVDTGELFF. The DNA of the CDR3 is TGTGCCAGCAGCGACGGACAGGTCGACACCGGGGAGCTGTTTTTT.

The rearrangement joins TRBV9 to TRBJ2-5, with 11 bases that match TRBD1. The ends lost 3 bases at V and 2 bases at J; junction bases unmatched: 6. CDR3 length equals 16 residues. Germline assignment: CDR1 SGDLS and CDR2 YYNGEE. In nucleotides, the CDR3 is TGTGCCAGCAGCGCACACGGGACAGGGGGGCAAGAGACCCAGTACTTC. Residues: CASSAHGTGGQETQYF.

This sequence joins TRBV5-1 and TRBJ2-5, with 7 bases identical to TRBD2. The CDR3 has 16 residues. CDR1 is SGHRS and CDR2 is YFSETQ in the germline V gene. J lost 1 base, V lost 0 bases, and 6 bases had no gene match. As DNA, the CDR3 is TGCGCCAGCAGCTTGGCCTCGGGGGGAGGCCAAGAGACCCAGTACTTC. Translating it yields CASSLASGGGQETQYF.

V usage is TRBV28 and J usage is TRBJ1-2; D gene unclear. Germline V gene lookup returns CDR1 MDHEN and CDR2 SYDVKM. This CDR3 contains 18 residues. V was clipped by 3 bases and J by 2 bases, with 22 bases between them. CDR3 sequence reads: CASSLGDPFGETNYGYTF. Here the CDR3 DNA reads TGTGCCAGCAGTTTGGGAGATCCATTCGGAGAGACCAACTATGGCTACACCTTC.

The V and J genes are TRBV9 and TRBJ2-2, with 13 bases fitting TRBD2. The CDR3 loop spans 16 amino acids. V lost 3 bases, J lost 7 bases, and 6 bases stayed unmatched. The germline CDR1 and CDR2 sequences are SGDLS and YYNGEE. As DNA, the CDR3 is TGTGCCAGCAGCGGAGGACTAGCGGGAGCCGTCGGGGAGCTGTTTTTT. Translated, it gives CASSGGLAGAVGELFF. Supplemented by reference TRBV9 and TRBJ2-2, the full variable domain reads DSGVTQTPKHLITATGQRVTLRCSPRSGDLSVYWYQQSLDQGLQFLIQYYNGEERAKGNILERFSAQQFPDLHSELNLSSLELGDSALYFCASSGGLAGAVGELFFGEGSRLTVL.

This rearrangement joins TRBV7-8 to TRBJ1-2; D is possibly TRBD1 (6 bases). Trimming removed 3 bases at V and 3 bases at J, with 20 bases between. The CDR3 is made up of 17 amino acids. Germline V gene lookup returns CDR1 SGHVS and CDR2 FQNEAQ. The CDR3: CASSLRTVEEGDYGYTF. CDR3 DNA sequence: TGTGCCAGCAGCTTGAGGACAGTAGAGGAAGGGGACTATGGCTACACCTTC. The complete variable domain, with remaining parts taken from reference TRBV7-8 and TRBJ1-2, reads GAGVSQSPRYKVAKRGQDVALRCDPISGHVSLFWYQQALGQGPEFLTYFQNEAQLDKSGLPSDRFFAERPEGSVSTLKIQRTQQEDSAVYLCASSLRTVEEGDYGYTFGSGTRLTVV.

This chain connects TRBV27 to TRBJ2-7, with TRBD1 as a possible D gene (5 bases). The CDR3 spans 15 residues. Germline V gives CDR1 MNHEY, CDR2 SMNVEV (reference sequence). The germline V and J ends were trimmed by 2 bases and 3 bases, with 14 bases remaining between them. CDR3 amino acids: CASSLTIAGHYEQYF. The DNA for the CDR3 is TGTGCCAGCAGTTTAACAATTGCAGGGCACTACGAGCAGTACTTC.

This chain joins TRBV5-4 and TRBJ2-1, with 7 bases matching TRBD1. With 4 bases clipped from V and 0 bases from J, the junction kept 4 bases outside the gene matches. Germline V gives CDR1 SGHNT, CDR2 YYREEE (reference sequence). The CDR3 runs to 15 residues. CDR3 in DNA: TGTGCCAGCAGCGGGGGACAGAGCTCCTACAATGAGCAGTTCTTC. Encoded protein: CASSGGQSSYNEQFF.

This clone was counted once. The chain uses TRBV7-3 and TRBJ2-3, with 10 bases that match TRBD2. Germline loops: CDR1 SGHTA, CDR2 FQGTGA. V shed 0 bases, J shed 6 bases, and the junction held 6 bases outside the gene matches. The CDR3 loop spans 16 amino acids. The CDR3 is CASSLTPSGGLDTQYF. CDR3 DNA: TGTGCCAGCAGCTTAACGCCTAGCGGGGGCTTGGATACGCAGTATTTT.

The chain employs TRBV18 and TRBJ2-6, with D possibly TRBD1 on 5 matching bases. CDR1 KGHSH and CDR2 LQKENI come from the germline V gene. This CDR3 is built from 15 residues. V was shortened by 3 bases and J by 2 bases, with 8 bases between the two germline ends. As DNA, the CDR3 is TGTGCCAGCTCACCTCAGGGTACTGGGGCCAACGTCCTGACTTTC. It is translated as CASSPQGTGANVLTF.